This entry lists 27 T cell receptor beta chains sequenced from one sample in a study of Ad26.COV2.S vaccination and SARS-CoV-2 variants (dated by TCRdb to the early 2020s). Library preparation used the immunoSEQ multiplex PCR assay. Not all clones reach the TCRdb copy of this immuneACCESS table, which keeps in-frame sequences only. Checked studies attribute under half of the gap to unresolved V genes and leave the rest unexplained. This sample comprises 350,000 to 500,000 clones, about nine tenths of them detected only once. The ten most abundant clones make up roughly 3.9% of the sample. The treatment or condition tag for this specimen amounts to: over 15 received Ad26.COV2.S at low or high dose, single or two shots; 5 received placebo; per-sample allocation not given. Repertoires of vaccine and placebo recipients were sequenced from samples collected on day 63 after the first injection. The sample consisted of peripheral blood, taken in a trial of Ad26.COV2.S vaccine versus placebo. These receptors were obtained from a person aged 18-60 years who received the Ad26.COV2.S COVID-19 vaccine or a placebo.

This chain joins TRBV10-3 and TRBJ1-1; D is unresolved. The ends were cut back, 3 bases at V and 0 bases at J, with 11 bases in the middle. The CDR3 length is 15 residues. In germline, CDR1 is ENHRY, CDR2 SYGVKD. The CDR3 loop is CAISDWGKMNTEAFF. In nucleotides, the CDR3 is TGTGCCATCAGTGATTGGGGAAAAATGAACACTGAAGCTTTCTTT.

There are a few counts of this clone. This chain's CDR3 is CASRLLDSASEQYF. As DNA, the CDR3 is TGTGCCAGCAGACTACTGGACTCCGCCTCCGAGCAGTACTTC. The chain carries TRBV27 and TRBJ2-7; maybe TRBD2 (5 bases). Germline-derived CDR1 and CDR2 are MNHEY and SMNVEV (reference sequence). The V end lost 6 bases, the J end lost 6 bases, and 18 bases lay between the germline ends. This CDR3 has 14 residues.

Only a few counts were recorded for this clone. V usage is TRBV19 and J usage is TRBJ1-5; D may be TRBD1 (5 bases). Germline V gene lookup returns CDR1 LNHDA and CDR2 SQIVND (reference sequence). V lost 9 bases to trimming and J lost 7 bases, with 22 bases between them. This CDR3 has 15 residues. CDR3 amino acids: CASLPTGGGEQPQHF. DNA for the CDR3: TGTGCCAGCCTCCCTACGGGGGGAGGGGAGCAGCCCCAGCATTTT. Looking up the rest from reference TRBV19 and TRBJ1-5 gives the full variable domain: DGGITQSPKYLFRKEGQNVTLSCEQNLNHDAMYWYRQDPGQGLRLIYYSQIVNDFQKGDIAEGYSVSREKKESFPLTVTSAQKNPTAFYLCASLPTGGGEQPQHFGDGTRLSIL.

The genes are TRBV6-6 and TRBJ1-4; TRBD1 might be the D (5 bases). Germline V gene data show CDR1 as MNHNY and CDR2 as SVGAGI (reference sequence). V gave up 3 bases and J gave up 8 bases, with 16 bases separating them. This CDR3 has 15 residues. CDR3 nucleotides: TGTGCCAGCAGTTATTCACGGGGCGATGGCGAAAAACTGTTTTTT. Translated, it gives CASSYSRGDGEKLFF.

CDR3 sequence (DNA): TGTGCCAGCAGTTTTGGACAGGGCAATCAGCCCCAGCATTTT. Its protein is CASSFGQGNQPQHF. The chain has TRBV27 and TRBJ1-5, with 7 bases aligning to TRBD1. The CDR3 runs to 14 residues. With 3 bases clipped from V and 2 bases from J, the junction kept 1 base outside the gene matches. CDR1 and CDR2 (germline): MNHEY, SMNVEV (reference sequence).

This chain uses TRBV4-2 with TRBJ2-1; 7 bases are shared with TRBD1. V lost 0 bases to trimming and J lost 6 bases; unmatched junction nucleotides: 8. The CDR3 spans 16 residues. The germline V gene has CDR1 LGHNA and CDR2 YNFKEQ. DNA for the CDR3: TGTGCCAGCAGCCAAGATGCGGACAGGTTGAGCAATGAGCAGTTCTTC. Translated: CASSQDADRLSNEQFF.

The chain carries TRBV2 and TRBJ1-6; D may be TRBD1 (5 bases). Trimming took 4 bases from V and 7 from J, leaving 8 bases between them. The CDR3 totals 13 residues. From germline, CDR1 is SNHLY and CDR2 FYNNEI. In DNA, the CDR3 is TGTGCCAGCAGTGGGGACGGGAATTCACCCCTCCACTTT. Protein sequence: CASSGDGNSPLHF.

The chain links TRBV28 to TRBJ1-6, with a possible D match to TRBD1 (6 bases). With 7 bases removed from V and 5 bases from J, the gap between germline ends came to 18 bases. CDR1 is MDHEN and CDR2 is SYDVKM in the germline V gene. This CDR3 contains 16 residues. The CDR3 DNA follows: TGTGCCAGCAATCCGCCGGGCAGGGGAAATAATTCACCCCTCCACTTT. As protein: CASNPPGRGNNSPLHF.

With regard to this clone: Other DNA sequences in this sample translate to the same CDR3. The J gene is TRBJ2-7, the V gene TRBV27; D gene uncertain. Germline lookup yields CDR1 MNHEY and CDR2 SMNVEV (reference sequence). V was shortened by 0 bases and J by 3 bases, with 0 bases between the two germline ends. CDR3 length equals 11 residues. CDR3 region: CASSLSYEQYF. In DNA, the CDR3 is TGTGCCAGCAGTTTATCCTACGAGCAGTACTTC.

This chain connects TRBV7-2 to TRBJ1-3; 11 bases agree with TRBD1. Unmatched junction bases numbered 7, after V lost 1 base and J lost 5 bases. Germline CDR1 reads SGHTA; CDR2 reads FQGNSA. CDR3 length: 17 amino acids. CDR3 sequence reads: CASSLGSGTGGRNTIYF. The CDR3 nucleotides are TGTGCCAGCAGCTTAGGGTCGGGGACAGGGGGTCGAAACACCATATATTTT.

The chain recombines TRBV7-8 with TRBJ1-3; maybe TRBD1 (5 bases). V was cut by 1 base and J by 2 bases, with 12 bases left in between. Germline V CDR1 and CDR2: SGHVS, FQNEAQ. The CDR3 contains 16 residues. The CDR3 DNA follows: TGTGCCAGCAGCTTAGTCCCGGGGGGGACTGGAAACACCATATATTTT. Its protein product is CASSLVPGGTGNTIYF. Based on the CDR3 plus reference TRBV7-8 and TRBJ1-3, the full variable domain is GAGVSQSPRYKVAKRGQDVALRCDPISGHVSLFWYQQALGQGPEFLTYFQNEAQLDKSGLPSDRFFAERPEGSVSTLKIQRTQQEDSAVYLCASSLVPGGTGNTIYFGEGSWLTVV.

This sequence joins TRBV13 and TRBJ2-7, with a tentative D call TRBD2 (6 bases). Trimming left V 0 bases short and J 6 bases short, with 9 bases between. The germline gives CDR1 PRHDT, CDR2 FYEKMQ (reference sequence). The CDR3 has 13 amino acids. Written as DNA, the CDR3 is TGTGCCAGCAGCTTAGGACTAGCATCCGAGCAGTACTTC. Translating it yields CASSLGLASEQYF.

CDR3 residues: CASSYLPGPSGRGSYNEQFF. CDR3 nucleotides: TGTGCCAGCAGTTACTTACCGGGCCCCAGCGGGAGGGGGTCCTACAATGAGCAGTTCTTC. The chain employs TRBV6-2 or TRBV6-3 and TRBJ2-1; 10 positions match TRBD2. Per the germline V gene, CDR1 is MNHEY and CDR2 is SVGEGT. This CDR3 contains 20 residues. Trimming removed 1 base from V and 1 base from J; junction bases left unmatched: 13.

This clone has only one observation. The chain links TRBV6-5 to TRBJ2-1, with a tentative D call TRBD2 (6 bases). Germline CDR1 reads MNHEY; CDR2 reads SVGAGI. V was cut by 2 bases and J by 0 bases, with 8 bases left in between. The CDR3 has 15 residues. The DNA for the CDR3 is TGTGCCAGCAGTTACGGGGGGAGCTCCTACAATGAGCAGTTCTTC. This translates into CASSYGGSSYNEQFF.

The chain has TRBV4-1 and TRBJ2-2, with D possibly matching TRBD1 (6 bases). The CDR3 is 17 residues long. The V and J ends lost 1 base and 2 bases respectively, with 14 bases between them. Germline loops: CDR1 MGHRA, CDR2 YSYEKL. The CDR3: CASSQGVRGPNTGELFF. The DNA of the CDR3 is TGCGCCAGCAGCCAAGGGGTCAGGGGACCAAACACCGGGGAGCTGTTTTTT.

CDR3 DNA: TGTGCCAGCAGCCCTCATAGAGGGACAGGGGGATTCAACGAGCAGTACTTC. Translating gives CASSPHRGTGGFNEQYF. The chain links TRBV9 to TRBJ2-7; 11 positions match TRBD1. The CDR3 loop spans 17 amino acids. The V gene's germline CDR1 is SGDLS and CDR2 YYNGEE. V lost 4 bases, J lost 5 bases, and 14 bases stayed unmatched.

This chain links TRBV28 with TRBJ2-1; 15 nucleotides agree with TRBD2. V dropped 5 bases and J dropped 0; count of bases not matched to a gene: 20. CDR1 and CDR2 from the germline V gene are MDHEN and SYDVKM. This CDR3 comprises 23 residues. The CDR3 nucleotides read TGTGCCAGCAGTCCTATATCCCCACCCGGGACTAGCGGGAGGTCTAGCTCCTACAATGAGCAGTTCTTC. It codes for CASSPISPPGTSGRSSSYNEQFF. The whole variable domain, remainder taken from reference TRBV28 and TRBJ2-1, is DVKVTQSSRYLVKRTGEKVFLECVQDMDHENMFWYRQDPGLGLRLIYFSYDVKMKEKGDIPEGYSVSREKKERFSLILESASTNQTSMYLCASSPISPPGTSGRSSSYNEQFFGPGTRLTVL.

This CDR3 is CASTRGSSSPLHF. CDR3 nucleotides: TGTGCCAGCACCCGGGGGAGCTCCTCACCCCTCCACTTT. V is TRBV12-3 or TRBV12-4 and J is TRBJ1-6; D may be TRBD1 (5 bases). The germline V and J ends were trimmed by 7 bases and 10 bases, with 14 bases remaining between them. The length of the CDR3 is 13 residues.

The chain joins TRBV11-2 to TRBJ2-7, with 13 bases identical to TRBD2. This CDR3 is 15 amino acids long. The germline gives CDR1 SGHAT, CDR2 FQNNGV. The ends lost 5 bases at V and 3 bases at J; junction bases unmatched: 4. The CDR3 DNA is TGTGCCAGCAGCCAATGGACTAGCGGGAGCTACGAGCAGTACTTC. This translates into CASSQWTSGSYEQYF.

This clone was seen a single time. The chain joins TRBV19 to TRBJ1-1; D not certain. CDR1 is LNHDA and CDR2 is SQIVND in the germline V gene (reference sequence). V was clipped by 3 bases and J by 2 bases, with 7 bases between them. The CDR3 consists of 13 residues. The CDR3 is CASSMGKNTEAFF. In DNA, the CDR3 is TGTGCCAGTAGTATGGGTAAAAACACTGAAGCTTTCTTT. Looking up the rest from reference TRBV19 and TRBJ1-1 gives the full variable domain: DGGITQSPKYLFRKEGQNVTLSCEQNLNHDAMYWYRQDPGQGLRLIYYSQIVNDFQKGDIAEGYSVSREKKESFPLTVTSAQKNPTAFYLCASSMGKNTEAFFGQGTRLTVV.

This clone was detected once. The chain recombines TRBV27 with TRBJ2-3; the match to TRBD1 covers 7 bases. This CDR3 is 15 amino acids long. J gave up 3 bases and V 6 bases, and 9 bases lay outside the gene matches. The germline V gene encodes CDR1 MNHEY and CDR2 SMNVEV (reference sequence). CDR3 protein: CASSSRDRLTDTQYF. DNA for the CDR3: TGTGCCAGCAGCTCCCGGGACAGACTTACAGATACGCAGTATTTT.

The rearrangement links TRBV19 to TRBJ1-5; D is undetermined. The CDR3 covers 17 residues. V dropped 3 bases and J dropped 0 bases, with 15 bases sitting between them. Germline assignment: CDR1 LNHDA and CDR2 SQIVND (reference sequence). CDR3 loop: CASSILAGQYSNQPQHF. The DNA for the CDR3 is TGTGCCAGTAGTATCTTGGCAGGCCAATATAGCAATCAGCCCCAGCATTTT.

This rearrangement joins TRBV6-6 to TRBJ1-5; D is unclear. CDR1 and CDR2 from the germline V gene are MNHNY and SVGAGI (reference sequence). CDR3 length: 13 residues. The V end lost 7 bases, the J end lost 6 bases, and 13 bases lay between the germline ends. CDR3 amino acids: CASTLQGAQPQHF. CDR3 DNA sequence: TGTGCCAGCACCCTACAAGGAGCTCAGCCCCAGCATTTT.

The chain couples TRBV3-1 (or the pseudogene TRBV3-2) to TRBJ1-1; 7 bases line up with TRBD1. Germline V gives CDR1 LGHDT, CDR2 YNNKEL (reference sequence). CDR3 length equals 16 residues. V lost 1 base, J lost 0 bases, and 5 bases stayed unmatched. CDR3 sequence reads: CASSQGLTGLNTEAFF. The CDR3 nucleotides read TGTGCCAGCAGCCAAGGGCTGACAGGGCTGAACACTGAAGCTTTCTTT.

The chain combines TRBV2 with TRBJ1-1; TRBD1 matches 8 bases. The CDR3 consists of 16 residues. Germline CDR1 SNHLY, CDR2 FYNNEI. With 5 bases clipped from V and 1 base from J, the junction kept 9 bases outside the gene matches. The CDR3 DNA sequence: TGTGCCAGCAGTTACGAGACAGGGGCGGCGAACACTGAAGCTTTCTTT. Translated: CASSYETGAANTEAFF.

This chain links TRBV7-2 with TRBJ2-7; 8 bases align to TRBD2. Germline V gene lookup returns CDR1 SGHTA and CDR2 FQGNSA. V lost 1 base to trimming and J lost 0 bases; unmatched junction nucleotides: 11. This CDR3 contains 18 residues. DNA of the CDR3: TGTGCCAGCAGCTTAGAGGGGTGGGGACTAGGCAGCTCCTACGAGCAGTACTTC. Translation gives CASSLEGWGLGSSYEQYF.

The V and J genes are TRBV30 and TRBJ1-5; D gene ambiguous. CDR1 is GTSNPN, CDR2 SVGIG, per germline (reference sequence). The CDR3 loop spans 13 amino acids. Trimming removed 1 base from V and 7 bases from J, with 11 bases in between. As DNA, the CDR3 is TGTGCCTGGAGTGGTACCCATGGGCAGCCCCAGCATTTT. It yields the protein CAWSGTHGQPQHF.